This entry describes one T cell receptor beta chain. This sample was taken from a study of blood T cell repertoires in COVID-19. Across the whole study: Sites across the United States, Italy and Spain contributed samples from acute and convalescent COVID-19. PBMCs, B-cell-depleted T cells, or T cells provided the cDNA or gDNA that made up the material.

As originally analysed: The authors estimated nucleated cell counts from reference gene primer amplification. Sequencing used immunoSEQ multiplex PCR; TCRdb keeps in-frame clones, though not all of them. D and trimming were read from the DNA, whereas the V and J calls and clone size are those reported in that table. The sample contains more than 65,000 clones, roughly 80% of which appear only once. The sample consisted of peripheral blood. This receptor was obtained from an older woman with acute or convalescent COVID-19.

The chain's CDR3 is CAWSRGVPYEQYF. In DNA form, the CDR3 reads TGTGCCTGGAGTCGGGGGGTTCCCTACGAGCAGTACTTC. This rearrangement joins TRBV30 to TRBJ2-7; 7 positions agree with TRBD2. Per the germline V gene, CDR1 is GTSNPN and CDR2 is SVGIG (reference sequence). V lost 2 bases, J lost 2 bases, and 3 bases stayed unmatched. The CDR3 is 13 residues long.